The entry below describes one T cell receptor (beta chain). The antigen is not known. The sample is drawn from a study of beta chain features in type 1 diabetes. Expressed TCRB transcripts were sequenced because the isolated RNA had all been reverse transcribed beforehand. Using immunoSEQ multiplex PCR, the repertoire was profiled, and TCRdb retains in-frame clones only, with some absent. The sample records fewer than 300,000 clones, roughly 22% being singletons. General study points: The study found fewer insertions and more deletions at VDJ junctions in type 1 diabetes patients. A moderate, significant TCRB CDR3 shortening appeared in type 1 diabetes across four CD4+ subsets.

Trimming left V 1 base short and J 4 bases short, with 14 bases between. The CDR3 runs 16 residues. The germline V gene encodes CDR1 SGHTA and CDR2 FQGNSA. This chain connects TRBV7-2 to TRBJ2-1, with D perhaps matching TRBD1 (5 bases). This clonotype was obtained from a woman in her forties with type 1 diabetes. The sequenced material came from naive CD4+ T cells from blood. CDR3 sequence reads: CASSLVGAGLYNEQFF. In DNA, the CDR3 is TGTGCCAGCAGCTTAGTAGGGGCAGGGCTTTACAATGAGCAGTTCTTC.